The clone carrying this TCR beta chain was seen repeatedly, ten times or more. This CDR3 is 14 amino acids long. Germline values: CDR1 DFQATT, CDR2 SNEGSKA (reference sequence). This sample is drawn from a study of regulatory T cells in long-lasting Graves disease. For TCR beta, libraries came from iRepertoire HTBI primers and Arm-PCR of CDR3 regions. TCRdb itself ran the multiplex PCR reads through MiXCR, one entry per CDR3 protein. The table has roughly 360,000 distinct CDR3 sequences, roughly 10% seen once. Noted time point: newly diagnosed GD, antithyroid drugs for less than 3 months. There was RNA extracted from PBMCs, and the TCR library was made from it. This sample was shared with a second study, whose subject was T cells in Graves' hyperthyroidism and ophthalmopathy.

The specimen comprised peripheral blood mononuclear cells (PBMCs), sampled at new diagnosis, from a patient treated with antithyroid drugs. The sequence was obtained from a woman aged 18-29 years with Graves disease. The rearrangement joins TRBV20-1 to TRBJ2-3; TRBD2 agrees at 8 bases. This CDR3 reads CSTDPGLETDTQYF. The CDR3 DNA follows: TGCAGCACTGATCCGGGACTAGAGACAGATACGCAGTATTTT.